This TCR beta chain was recorded in a study of blood T cell repertoires in COVID-19. V shed 1 base and J 7 bases; nucleotides not matched to a gene: 9. The length of the CDR3 is 16 residues. The V gene's germline CDR1 is LNHDA and CDR2 SQIVND (reference sequence). Assay used: immunoSEQ multiplex PCR; TCRdb lists only in-frame clones, some missing. The sample contains around 160,000 clones, roughly 81% of which appear only once. This clone was seen more than once but under ten times. What was sequenced was peripheral blood. This TCR derives from a human donor with acute or convalescent COVID-19. The donor label of this sample is uncertain. The rearrangement links TRBV19 to TRBJ2-2; 7 positions agree with TRBD2. The CDR3, as DNA: TGTGCCAGTAGTATAGGCAGACGCGGGGGATACGGGGAGCTGTTTTTT. It codes for CASSIGRRGGYGELFF.